This T cell receptor (beta chain) stems from a study of blood T cells in healthy people across ages. Findings and caveats of the study: Observed TCR beta diversity showed a strong correlation with the percentage of naive T cells as measured by flow cytometry.

CDR3 length: 15 residues. V lost 0 bases to trimming and J lost 8 bases, with 14 bases between them. Germline values: CDR1 LGHDT, CDR2 YNNKEL (reference sequence). This clonotype appeared a single time. Its cognate antigen is unknown. The authors ran a second PCR of 7 to 11 cycles using a sample-barcoded 5' primer and a J-beta primer mix. MiXCR, run by TCRdb on the 5' RACE reads, gives a single entry per CDR3 protein. In the table there are hundreds of thousands of distinct CDR3 sequences, around 48% of which are singletons. The chain couples TRBV3-1 to TRBJ2-1; perhaps TRBD2 as D (6 bases). Sequencing was performed on blood. The clonotype originates from a young man in good health. CDR3 bases: TGTGCCAGCAGCCAAGATAGCGGTGAGGTGGATGAGCAGTTCTTC. It is translated as CASSQDSGEVDEQFF.